This T cell receptor (beta chain) was captured by sequencing in a study of molecular identifiers for immune sequencing clone quantification. Broader study findings: Detectable among approximately 1 million naive cells, according to reports, was Jurkat TCR RNA spiked in from one cell. With a barcode shared among identical TCR molecules, highly expanded clone sizes could be underestimated. Over 98% of effector molecules, yet under 1% of naive-cell molecules, were held by clones above 20 RNA copies.

Trimming at V came to 8 bases and at J to 3 bases, leaving 5 bases not matched to a gene. The CDR3 contains 15 residues. The V gene's germline CDR1 is LNHDA and CDR2 SQIVND (reference sequence). Worth noting for this clonotype: Its antigen is undetermined. This may be a read error, as it is one base from a much larger clone.

Naive CD8 T cells were sorted as CD8+CD4-CCR7+CD45RA+. A single record per CDR3 protein comes from TCRdb applying MiXCR to the PCR reads. The sample has a few hundred thousand distinct CDR3 sequences, about 20% seen once; the top ten hold roughly 0.81%. Source material: naive CD8+ T cells from blood, with Jurkat cell RNA spiked in. Subset denoted: FACS-sorted CD8+CD4-CCR7+CD45RA+ naive T cells. The chain couples TRBV19 to TRBJ1-5, with 12 nucleotides matching TRBD1. This TCR was recovered from a human donor in good health. Some libraries in this study had Jurkat cell RNA spiked in. The CDR3 DNA reads TGTGCCAGTGGTACGGGACAGGGGGCCAATCAGCCCCAGCATTTT. Translated: CASGTGQGANQPQHF.